These 19 T cell receptor beta chains were sequenced from one sample in a study of T cells in Graves' hyperthyroidism and ophthalmopathy. RNA transcripts served as the template for amplifying TCR beta CDR3 regions. HTBI primers drove first-round RT-PCR of the TCR CDR3. TCRdb called the multiplex PCR reads again in MiXCR, with one record for every CDR3 protein. The sample holds around 400,000 distinct CDR3 sequences, roughly 14% seen once. The sequenced sample was blood. The receptor set was obtained from a woman aged 18-35 years with Graves' hyperthyroidism that later progressed to Graves' ophthalmopathy.

The chain employs TRBV28 and TRBJ1-1; D call uncertain. This CDR3 has 16 residues. Germline V gene data show CDR1 as MDHEN and CDR2 as SYDVKM. The V gene lost 4 bases and the J gene lost 4 bases, with 19 bases spanning the gap. In DNA, the CDR3 is TGTGCCAGCAGTTCCCCCGGGTGGGTCTGGGGCACTGAAGCTTTCTTT. It is translated as CASSSPGWVWGTEAFF.

This clonotype was seen at least ten times. The gene calls are TRBV12-3 or TRBV12-4 and TRBJ2-1, with a possible D match to TRBD1 (6 bases). V shed 3 bases and J shed 10 bases, with 16 bases lying between them. This CDR3 is 14 amino acids long. CDR3 sequence: CASSLMGALGEQFF. For the CDR3, the DNA is TGTGCCAGCAGTTTGATGGGGGCCCTTGGGGAGCAGTTCTTC.

This clonotype was picked up many times. This rearrangement joins TRBV3-1 to TRBJ2-2; weak D call: TRBD1 (5 bases). This CDR3 has 17 residues. V was trimmed by 4 bases and J by 6 bases, leaving 21 bases between them. Per the germline V gene, CDR1 is LGHDT and CDR2 is YNNKEL (reference sequence). The CDR3 DNA is TGTGCCAGCAGCCCAGGGAAGGCGGTTCAGGGATCCGGGGAGCTGTTTTTT. This codes for CASSPGKAVQGSGELFF.

The sample holds many counts of this clonotype. This chain joins TRBV19 and TRBJ1-5; tentative D call: TRBD1 (6 bases). Trimming took off 5 bases at V and 3 bases at J, with 14 bases between the two ends. Germline V gene lookup returns CDR1 LNHDA and CDR2 SQIVND (reference sequence). This CDR3 contains 15 residues. The CDR3 sequence is CASSHGRGYNQPQHF. The CDR3 nucleotides read TGTGCCAGTAGTCATGGCAGGGGATACAATCAGCCCCAGCATTTT.

V usage is TRBV5-1 and J usage is TRBJ2-1, with 7 nucleotides matching TRBD2. Germline V gives CDR1 SGHRS, CDR2 YFSETQ. V was pared by 2 bases and J by 3 bases, with 5 bases of the junction left unmatched. This CDR3 has 15 residues. In nucleotides, the CDR3 is TGCGCCAGCAGCTTCCTAGCGGAGTACTACAATGAGCAGTTCTTC. This gives the protein CASSFLAEYYNEQFF. The whole variable domain, filled in from reference TRBV5-1 and TRBJ2-1, reads KAGVTQTPRYLIKTRGQQVTLSCSPISGHRSVSWYQQTPGQGLQFLFEYFSETQRNKGNFPGRFSGRQFSNSRSEMNVSTLELGDSALYLCASSFLAEYYNEQFFGPGTRLTVL.

This sequence joins TRBV27 and TRBJ2-1, with D perhaps being TRBD1 or TRBD2 (5 bases each). The CDR3 is made up of 13 amino acids. Between the trimmed V and J ends, which lost 3 bases and 7 bases, there was a span of 10 bases. Germline CDR1 reads MNHEY; CDR2 reads SMNVEV (reference sequence). The CDR3 region has the DNA TGTGCCAGCAGTTTTGGGGGAGTAAATGAGCAGTTCTTC. Translated: CASSFGGVNEQFF.

At least ten counts were recorded for this clonotype. CDR3 bases: TGTGCCAGCGAGGGGAGGGGCCCTGAGCAGTTCTTC. Its protein product is CASEGRGPEQFF. The chain is built from TRBV2 and TRBJ2-1; 7 nucleotides align to TRBD2. From germline, CDR1 is SNHLY and CDR2 FYNNEI. The CDR3 runs 12 residues. V trimming: 8 bases; J trimming: 9 bases; junction bases outside the gene matches: 7.

In this sample, this clonotype turned up a few times. This sequence joins TRBV4-2 and TRBJ2-1, with 8 bases lining up with TRBD2. The CDR3 is 16 residues long. V shed 2 bases and J 4 bases; nucleotides not matched to a gene: 7. Looked up from germline, CDR1 is LGHNA and CDR2 is YNFKEQ. The CDR3 nucleotides are TGTGCCAGCAGCCAACCCGGACTAGCAGGTTACAATGAGCAGTTCTTC. This sequence encodes CASSQPGLAGYNEQFF.

The chain is built from TRBV27 and TRBJ1-2; the D gene is possibly TRBD1 (5 bases). The V end was cut by 10 bases, the J end by 4 bases, with 16 bases between. Germline loops: CDR1 MNHEY, CDR2 SMNVEV (reference sequence). The CDR3 is 13 residues long. The CDR3: CATYGGEVYGYTF. The CDR3 DNA follows: TGTGCCACCTACGGGGGGGAGGTCTATGGCTACACCTTC.

The chain employs TRBV5-1 and TRBJ2-5; tentative D call: TRBD1 (6 bases). The CDR3 loop spans 14 amino acids. Trimming pared 2 bases from V and 1 base from J, leaving 9 bases between. Germline lookup yields CDR1 SGHRS and CDR2 YFSETQ. CDR3 in amino acids: CASSLRDIQETQYF. In nucleotides, the CDR3 is TGCGCCAGCAGCTTACGGGACATCCAAGAGACCCAGTACTTC.

This clonotype was seen repeatedly, ten times or more. This chain links TRBV18 with TRBJ1-1, with 10 nucleotides matching TRBD1. The CDR3 is 14 amino acids. The trim removed 5 bases at V and 4 bases at J, leaving 4 bases unmatched. Germline-derived CDR1 and CDR2 are KGHSH and LQKENI. CDR3 nucleotide sequence: TGTGCCAGCTCATCGGACAGGGGGGTCACTGAAGCTTTCTTT. Translating gives CASSSDRGVTEAFF.

This clonotype has more than one count but fewer than ten. At one of its ends the junction is not consistent with the germline gene, which may arise from a read error. In DNA form, the CDR3 reads TGTGCCAGCAGGTTGGGACTAGCGGGACTGGGACAAGAGACCCAGTACTTC. It translates to CASRLGLAGLGQETQYF. The V call is TRBV5-5, the J call TRBJ2-5; 13 positions agree with TRBD2. CDR1 is SGHKS, CDR2 YYEKEE, per germline (reference sequence). This CDR3 region has 17 residues.

This clonotype occurred a few times. This rearrangement joins TRBV2 to TRBJ1-2; TRBD1 might be the D (6 bases). The CDR3 is 13 amino acids. V lost 3 bases to trimming and J lost 4 bases, with 9 bases between them. Looked up from germline, CDR1 is SNHLY and CDR2 is FYNNEI. CDR3 bases: TGTGCCAGCAGTGACGGGGGCGCCTATGGCTACACCTTC. Protein: CASSDGGAYGYTF.

CDR3 DNA: TGCGCCAGCAGCTTCGCCAGGGCCACTAATGAAAAACTGTTTTTT. Protein: CASSFARATNEKLFF. This chain joins TRBV5-1 and TRBJ1-4; D is perhaps TRBD1 (5 bases). CDR3 length equals 15 residues. V dropped 2 bases and J dropped 2 bases, with 10 bases sitting between them. CDR1 and CDR2 (germline): SGHRS, YFSETQ.

Ten or more counts support this clonotype. The J gene is TRBJ2-7, the V gene TRBV7-6; D call uncertain. V lost 3 bases, J lost 6 bases, and 12 bases lay in between. CDR3 length: 13 amino acids. Germline V gives CDR1 SGHVS, CDR2 FNYEAQ. Here the CDR3 reads CASSFDFGREQYF. The DNA for the CDR3 is TGTGCCAGCAGCTTTGATTTTGGGCGCGAGCAGTACTTC.

This clonotype was seen ten or more times. The rearrangement joins TRBV12-3 or TRBV12-4 to TRBJ1-2; TRBD1 matches at 8 bases. Trimming cost V 6 bases and J 5 bases; bases outside gene matches: 14. The CDR3 consists of 16 residues. The CDR3 DNA is TGTGCCAGCAGCGCTGGACAGGGTGGGGGGCGTTATGGCTACACCTTC. Translation: CASSAGQGGGRYGYTF.

This clonotype was detected ten times or more. The chain links TRBV12-3 or TRBV12-4 to TRBJ2-2; either TRBD1 or TRBD2 may supply D (5 bases each). The CDR3 loop spans 14 amino acids. V was cut by 5 bases and J by 3 bases, with 10 bases left in between. The CDR3 protein is CASSPGPDTGELFF. The CDR3 region has the DNA TGTGCCAGCAGTCCGGGACCGGACACCGGGGAGCTGTTTTTT.

This clonotype was picked up a small number of times. This chain connects TRBV5-1 to TRBJ2-2, with D perhaps matching TRBD1 (5 bases). The V gene's germline CDR1 is SGHRS and CDR2 YFSETQ. The V end lost 4 bases, the J end lost 3 bases, and 13 bases lay between the germline ends. The CDR3 spans 15 residues. The CDR3 nucleotides are TGCGCCAGCAGCCCGTTAGGGGCGGACACCGGGGAGCTGTTTTTT. This gives the protein CASSPLGADTGELFF. Drawing the rest from reference TRBV5-1 and TRBJ2-2, the complete variable domain is KAGVTQTPRYLIKTRGQQVTLSCSPISGHRSVSWYQQTPGQGLQFLFEYFSETQRNKGNFPGRFSGRQFSNSRSEMNVSTLELGDSALYLCASSPLGADTGELFFGEGSRLTVL.

This clonotype was observed many times. This sequence joins TRBV24-1 and TRBJ2-3; D gene uncertain. CDR1 is KGHDR and CDR2 is SFDVKD in the germline V gene. The V gene lost 4 bases and the J gene lost 2 bases, with 12 bases spanning the gap. The CDR3 has 15 residues. The CDR3 sequence is CATSDPSAATDTQYF. For the CDR3, the DNA is TGTGCCACCAGTGACCCCTCGGCAGCCACAGATACGCAGTATTTT.